Following are 19 T cell receptor beta chains from one sample sequenced in a study of cytomegalovirus exposure and HLA in healthy donors. PCR used 60 Vbeta primers and 13 Jbeta primers. The method was immunoSEQ multiplex PCR; TCRdb's version includes in-frame clones alone and lacks a portion of them. Found here are 150,000 or so clones, more than 75% of them singletons; the top ten hold approximately 8%. Specimen: PBMCs. The receptors shown here come from a man younger than 40 in good health and CMV-seropositive.

The V and J genes are TRBV30 and TRBJ2-3, with 11 positions matching TRBD2. CDR3 length: 20 amino acids. CDR1 and CDR2 from the germline V gene are GTSNPN and SVGIG (reference sequence). Losses at the gene ends were 0 bases for V and 3 bases for J; bases not matched to a gene: 17. The CDR3 DNA follows: TGTGCCTGGAGTGTAAGACGACTAGCGGGGCCACCGTTTGAAACAGATACGCAGTATTTT. It codes for CAWSVRRLAGPPFETDTQYF.

The gene calls are TRBV6-4 and TRBJ2-2; D call uncertain. The CDR3 has 13 amino acids. Germline V gene lookup returns CDR1 MRHNA and CDR2 SNTAGT. V lost 2 bases, J lost 6 bases, and 7 bases lay in between. CDR3 in amino acids: CASSDTRAGELFF. The CDR3 DNA is TGTGCCAGCAGTGACACACGGGCCGGGGAGCTGTTTTTT.

The chain carries TRBV4-3 and TRBJ1-6, with D perhaps matching TRBD1 (5 bases). Trimming took 0 bases from V and 7 from J, leaving 10 bases between them. CDR1 and CDR2 from the germline V gene are LGHNA and YSLEER. This CDR3 spans 15 amino acids. CDR3 DNA sequence: TGCGCCAGCAGCCAAGATCTGGGGCTGAATTCACCCCTCCACTTT. This codes for CASSQDLGLNSPLHF.

This chain joins TRBV30 and TRBJ1-2; 7 nucleotides agree with TRBD1. CDR1 and CDR2 (germline): GTSNPN, SVGIG (reference sequence). V was clipped by 7 bases and J by 8 bases; unmatched bases: 13. This CDR3 region has 13 residues. This chain's CDR3 is CASDPGQFGGYTF. The CDR3 DNA is TGTGCCTCAGACCCGGGACAGTTCGGGGGCTACACCTTC.

In regard to this clone: A junction end diverges from the germline sequence, so it may reflect a read error. The rearrangement uses TRBV5-1 and TRBJ2-2; 9 nucleotides align to TRBD1. Per the germline V gene, CDR1 is SGHRS and CDR2 is YFSETQ. The CDR3 is made up of 16 amino acids. The CDR3 sequence is CASSLGTGVNTGELLF. The CDR3 nucleotides read TGCGCCAGCAGCTTGGGGACAGGGGTGAACACCGGGGAGCTGCTTTTT.

The chain is built from TRBV20-1 and TRBJ1-1; possible D gene TRBD1, 6 bases. Germline CDR1 is DFQATT and CDR2 is SNEGSKA (reference sequence). Trimming took 1 base from V and 6 from J, leaving 6 bases between them. CDR3 size: 11 residues. The CDR3 loop reads CSARGGPEAFF. CDR3 in DNA: TGCAGTGCTAGAGGGGGGCCTGAAGCTTTCTTT.

The CDR3 loop is CASSREGYTEAFF. The DNA for the CDR3 is TGTGCCAGCAGCCGGGAGGGGTACACTGAAGCTTTCTTT. The V and J genes are TRBV5-4 and TRBJ1-1; D perhaps matches TRBD1 (5 bases). The CDR3 sequence is 13 residues long. The germline V gene encodes CDR1 SGHNT and CDR2 YYREEE (reference sequence). The ends were cut back, 4 bases at V and 3 bases at J, with 10 bases in the middle.

Here the CDR3 DNA reads TGTGCCAGCAGCTTAGATGGCTATTCGGTAGCTCAGACCCAGTACTTC. Protein: CASSLDGYSVAQTQYF. This chain connects TRBV7-2 to TRBJ2-5; D uncertain. Germline V gene data show CDR1 as SGHTA and CDR2 as FQGNSA. This CDR3 region has 16 residues. V was shortened by 1 base and J by 6 bases, with 18 bases between the two germline ends. The whole variable domain, remainder taken from reference TRBV7-2 and TRBJ2-5, is GAGVSQSPSNKVTEKGKDVELRCDPISGHTALYWYRQSLGQGLEFLIYFQGNSAPDKSGLPSDRFSAERTGGSVSTLTIQRTQQEDSAVYLCASSLDGYSVAQTQYFGPGTRLLVL.

With regard to this clone: An end of the junction does not agree with germline; a read error may underlie this. The chain joins TRBV7-7 to TRBJ2-7; 9 positions match TRBD1. This CDR3 has 15 residues. CDR1 is SSHAT, CDR2 FNYEAQ, per germline (reference sequence). The CDR3 loop is CASSPLDRGVYEQYF. CDR3 DNA: TGTGCTAGCAGCCCTCTAGACAGGGGGGTCTACGAGCAGTACTTC.

J is TRBJ2-7 and V is TRBV2, with no clear D. The CDR3 totals 11 residues. Between the trimmed V and J ends, which lost 8 bases and 5 bases, there was a span of 10 bases. CDR1 SNHLY and CDR2 FYNNEI come from the germline V gene. The CDR3 DNA reads TGTGCCAGCGTCATTCCTAACGAGCAGTACTTC. Protein sequence: CASVIPNEQYF.

The rearrangement uses TRBV9 and TRBJ2-7; the match to TRBD1 covers 8 bases. This CDR3 spans 14 amino acids. Germline V gene data show CDR1 as SGDLS and CDR2 as YYNGEE. The V and J ends lost 3 bases and 6 bases, in that order; junction bases with no gene match: 8. In nucleotides, the CDR3 is TGTGCCAGCAGCGCCCAGGGGGCTGAGGTCGAGCAGTACTTC. It translates to CASSAQGAEVEQYF.

In DNA form, the CDR3 reads TGTGCCAGCAGCGTCTATAGCGGGGGGGCCCCAGAGACCCAGTACTTC. Amino acid sequence: CASSVYSGGAPETQYF. This chain joins TRBV9 and TRBJ2-5; 11 bases fit TRBD2. The CDR3 runs 16 residues. V shed 2 bases and J 4 bases; nucleotides not matched to a gene: 7. Germline assignment: CDR1 SGDLS and CDR2 YYNGEE.

This chain connects TRBV6-5 to TRBJ1-2, with TRBD1 as a possible D gene (6 bases). This CDR3 has 13 amino acids. V was clipped by 5 bases and J by 3 bases, with 10 bases between them. CDR1 is MNHEY and CDR2 is SVGAGI in the germline V gene. CDR3 coding DNA: TGTGCCAGCAGTCCAGGGGCGGACTATGGCTACACCTTC. The encoded protein is CASSPGADYGYTF.

This chain joins TRBV29-1 and TRBJ1-2; 9 bases map to TRBD1. V was pared by 7 bases and J by 3 bases, with 6 bases of the junction left unmatched. CDR3 length: 13 amino acids. Germline V lookup: CDR1 SQVTM, CDR2 ANQGSEA. The CDR3 nucleotides read TGCAGCGCGCTCTGGGACAGGGACTATGGCTACACCTTC. Translation gives CSALWDRDYGYTF.

The V call is TRBV29-1, the J call TRBJ2-5, with a weak D call TRBD1 (6 bases). The CDR3 totals 15 residues. Germline CDR1 and CDR2: SQVTM and ANQGSEA. V lost 6 bases and J lost 5, with 22 bases in between. This chain's CDR3 is CSVQSGTPSAETQYF. In nucleotides, the CDR3 is TGCAGCGTGCAGTCCGGGACACCCTCCGCGGAGACCCAGTACTTC.

In this sample, this clone turned up once. This chain joins TRBV30 and TRBJ1-1; D might be TRBD1 (5 bases). V was shortened by 2 bases and J by 8 bases, with 15 bases between the two germline ends. The CDR3 is made up of 13 amino acids. CDR1 GTSNPN and CDR2 SVGIG come from the germline V gene (reference sequence). CDR3 residues: CAWSTGVTAEAFF. The CDR3, as DNA: TGTGCCTGGAGTACGGGGGTAACGGCAGAAGCTTTCTTT. The full variable domain, with the rest looked up from reference TRBV30 and TRBJ1-1, is SQTIHQWPATLVQPVGSPLSLECTVEGTSNPNLYWYRQAAGRGLQLLFYSVGIGQISSEVPQNLSASRPQDRQFILSSKKLLLSDSGFYLCAWSTGVTAEAFFGQGTRLTVV.

The V gene is TRBV7-2, the J gene TRBJ1-1; D might be TRBD1 (6 bases). Trimming pared 1 base from V and 4 bases from J, leaving 13 bases between. The CDR3 is 15 amino acids. Germline assignment: CDR1 SGHTA and CDR2 FQGNSA. The CDR3, as DNA: TGTGCCAGCAGCTTAGAGGCAGGGGCCGGCACTGAAGCTTTCTTT. Translated: CASSLEAGAGTEAFF. Variable domain in full (rest from reference TRBV7-2 and TRBJ1-1): GAGVSQSPSNKVTEKGKDVELRCDPISGHTALYWYRQSLGQGLEFLIYFQGNSAPDKSGLPSDRFSAERTGGSVSTLTIQRTQQEDSAVYLCASSLEAGAGTEAFFGQGTRLTVV.

The J gene is TRBJ2-3, the V gene TRBV21-1; the table's D call, TRBD1, has no DNA check behind it. TRBV21-1 is a pseudogene segment. The CDR3 runs 15 residues. This CDR3 reads CASSKGWAGGDTQYF. In nucleotides, the CDR3 is TGTGCCAGCAGCAAAGGGTGGGCAGGGGGAGATACGCAGTATTTT.

This chain links TRBV29-1 with TRBJ2-7; TRBD1 is a possible D gene (5 bases). The CDR3 has 14 amino acids. Germline V gene data show CDR1 as SQVTM and CDR2 as ANQGSEA. V was clipped by 1 base and J by 7 bases, with 17 bases between them. CDR3 sequence: CSVEGGQRLREQYF. As DNA, the CDR3 is TGCAGCGTTGAAGGGGGCCAGAGGCTACGAGAGCAGTACTTC.